This TCR beta chain comes out of a study of early T cells in non-severe SARS-CoV-2 infection. A single record per CDR3 protein comes from TCRdb applying MiXCR to the 5' RACE reads. Of more than 60,000 distinct CDR3 sequences in the sample, more than 10% were seen once. This clonotype was counted a few times. The sequence was collected from an adult who was a healthcare worker with PCR-confirmed SARS-CoV-2 infection or an uninfected control (not recorded which). The donor label of this sample is uncertain. The sample here was whole blood, taken at baseline.

The CDR3 reads CASSKGQGREKLFF. CDR3 nucleotide sequence: TGTGCCAGCAGCAAGGGACAGGGGAGAGAAAAACTGTTTTTT. This chain links TRBV7-9 with TRBJ1-4, with 10 bases identical to TRBD1. Trimming cost V 5 bases and J 8 bases; bases outside gene matches: 5. The CDR3 is made up of 14 amino acids. CDR1 SEHNR and CDR2 FQNEAQ come from the germline V gene (reference sequence).